These 24 T cell receptor beta chains share one sample of origin, sequenced in a study of beta chain features in type 1 diabetes. Study results and limitations: Moderate yet significant TCRB CDR3 shortening was seen in Type 1 diabetes patients in all four CD4+ subsets.

These receptors lack a known antigen. The sequenced template was cDNA made from the entire isolated RNA. Sequencing used immunoSEQ multiplex PCR; TCRdb keeps in-frame clones, though not all of them. The sample has approximately 170,000 clones, about 8% seen once. Source material: central memory CD4+ T cells from blood. These receptors were collected from a woman in her forties with type 1 diabetes.

This clone has just a few counts. J is TRBJ2-3 and V is TRBV27; tentatively, D is TRBD1 (5 bases). The CDR3 totals 16 residues. Trimming cost V 2 bases and J 0 bases, with 12 bases left between them. Germline loops: CDR1 MNHEY, CDR2 SMNVEV (reference sequence). The CDR3 sequence: CASSLGRTRSTDTQYF. The CDR3 bases are TGTGCCAGCAGTTTAGGACGGACACGAAGCACAGATACGCAGTATTTT.

J is TRBJ2-1 and V is TRBV28; TRBD1 matches at 7 bases. After removal of 7 bases from V and 10 bases from J, the junction contained 10 bases not matched to a gene. The CDR3 contains 13 residues. Germline assignment: CDR1 MDHEN and CDR2 SYDVKM. The CDR3 region has the DNA TGTGCCAGCACCGGAAACAGGGGTTTCGAGCAGTTCTTC. It encodes CASTGNRGFEQFF. The entire variable domain, with the rest obtained from reference TRBV28 and TRBJ2-1, is as follows: DVKVTQSSRYLVKRTGEKVFLECVQDMDHENMFWYRQDPGLGLRLIYFSYDVKMKEKGDIPEGYSVSREKKERFSLILESASTNQTSMYLCASTGNRGFEQFFGPGTRLTVL.

This clone has a count of ten or more. The V call is TRBV4-3, the J call TRBJ1-1, with D unresolved. Germline values: CDR1 LGHNA, CDR2 YSLEER. The CDR3 totals 15 residues. V was trimmed by 1 base and J by 0 bases, leaving 9 bases between them. CDR3 DNA sequence: TGCGCCAGCAGCCAAGCCGAGGGAATGAACACTGAAGCTTTCTTT. Translating gives CASSQAEGMNTEAFF.

This chain links TRBV10-3 with TRBJ1-1, with TRBD1 matching over 7 bases. The CDR3 is made up of 12 amino acids. Germline values: CDR1 ENHRY, CDR2 SYGVKD. The J segment lost 5 bases and the V segment lost 3 bases, leaving 0 bases of the junction unmatched. CDR3 bases: TGTGCCATCAGTGACAGGGGGACTGAAGCTTTCTTT. This sequence encodes CAISDRGTEAFF.

This clone showed up just a few times. V gene TRBV4-1 combines with J gene TRBJ2-3; 11 positions agree with TRBD2. Germline values: CDR1 MGHRA, CDR2 YSYEKL. V lost 1 base and J lost 4; bases outside the gene matches: 13. CDR3 length: 19 amino acids. The CDR3 bases are TGCGCCAGCAGCCAAGTAGGACTAGCGGGCCGCAGACCGGCAGATACGCAGTATTTT. It yields the protein CASSQVGLAGRRPADTQYF.

This clone was picked up a small number of times. The chain employs TRBV5-1 and TRBJ2-5, with 9 nucleotides matching TRBD1. The CDR3 is made up of 13 amino acids. The trim removed 2 bases at V and 5 bases at J, leaving 1 base unmatched. Germline CDR1 SGHRS, CDR2 YFSETQ. CDR3 nucleotide sequence: TGCGCCAGCAGCTTAGGGACAGGGGAGACCCAGTACTTC. As protein: CASSLGTGETQYF.

This clone was detected only a few times. The chain recombines TRBV7-8 with TRBJ2-7; 10 positions agree with TRBD2. Germline V gene lookup returns CDR1 SGHVS and CDR2 FQNEAQ. After removal of 6 bases from V and 6 bases from J, the junction contained 8 bases not matched to a gene. This CDR3 is 14 amino acids long. The CDR3 DNA reads TGTGCCAGCAGACCTGCTAGCGGGGGTACCGAGCAGTACTTC. Amino acid sequence: CASRPASGGTEQYF.

The gene calls are TRBV6-5 and TRBJ2-5; the match to TRBD1 covers 9 bases. Germline V lookup: CDR1 MNHEY, CDR2 SVGAGI. V lost 5 bases to trimming and J lost 4 bases; unmatched junction nucleotides: 5. The CDR3 runs 14 residues. CDR3 bases: TGTGCCAGCAGTCGTACAGGGGGCGGAGAGACCCAGTACTTC. It encodes CASSRTGGGETQYF.

This clone was counted between two and nine times. V is TRBV14 and J is TRBJ2-2; D is ambiguous. V was trimmed by 1 base and J by 2 bases, leaving 5 bases between them. CDR1 SGHDN and CDR2 FVKESK come from the germline V gene. CDR3 length equals 14 residues. This CDR3 is CASSQVLNTGELFF. The DNA for the CDR3 is TGTGCCAGCAGCCAAGTCCTCAACACCGGGGAGCTGTTTTTT.

This clone was picked up a small number of times. The chain employs TRBV7-2 and TRBJ1-6; 10 bases agree with TRBD1. The CDR3 spans 17 residues. Losses at the gene ends were 5 bases for V and 6 bases for J; bases not matched to a gene: 10. Germline V gene data show CDR1 as SGHTA and CDR2 as FQGNSA. CDR3 sequence: CASSRSGTGESNSPLHF. The CDR3 nucleotides are TGTGCCAGCAGCCGATCCGGGACAGGGGAAAGTAATTCACCCCTCCACTTT.

This clone has a handful of counts. This sequence joins TRBV7-9 and TRBJ2-7; the D gene is possibly TRBD1 (6 bases). Germline lookup yields CDR1 SEHNR and CDR2 FQNEAQ (reference sequence). CDR3 length equals 14 residues. V lost 8 bases and J lost 6, with 20 bases in between. The CDR3 DNA sequence: TGTGCCAGCTCCATCGGGGCAGGGGAAAGCGAGCAGTACTTC. Its translation is CASSIGAGESEQYF.

This clone came up a few times. The chain links TRBV5-4 to TRBJ2-5; D ambiguous. Trimming shortened V by 4 bases and J by 0 bases, and 10 bases separated the two germline ends. The V gene's germline CDR1 is SGHNT and CDR2 YYREEE (reference sequence). This CDR3 contains 14 residues. The CDR3 sequence: CASSAQQNQETQYF. In nucleotides, the CDR3 is TGTGCCAGCAGCGCACAACAGAACCAAGAGACCCAGTACTTC.

This rearrangement joins TRBV5-6 to TRBJ2-7; TRBD1 matches 8 bases. Germline CDR1 and CDR2: SGHDT and YYEEEE. V trimming: 2 bases; J trimming: 2 bases; junction bases outside the gene matches: 6. The CDR3 runs 15 residues. The CDR3 region has the DNA TGTGCCAGCAGCTTTGTACAGGGGGAACCCTACGAGCAGTACTTC. This encodes CASSFVQGEPYEQYF.

The chain employs TRBV5-4 and TRBJ2-4, with 9 bases fitting TRBD1. Losses at the gene ends were 3 bases for V and 5 bases for J; bases not matched to a gene: 9. The germline V gene encodes CDR1 SGHNT and CDR2 YYREEE (reference sequence). The CDR3 covers 16 residues. The CDR3 sequence: CASSSPGQGIQNIQYF. The CDR3, as DNA: TGTGCCAGCAGCTCACCGGGACAGGGAATCCAAAACATTCAGTACTTC.

This clone was recorded many times. The sample carries other DNA sequences with the same CDR3. The rearrangement joins TRBV18 to TRBJ2-5; 7 nucleotides line up with TRBD1. This CDR3 has 14 residues. Trimming at V came to 3 bases and at J to 1 base, leaving 2 bases not matched to a gene. CDR1 and CDR2 (germline): KGHSH, LQKENI. This chain's CDR3 is CASSPGQPQETQYF. The CDR3 nucleotides are TGTGCCAGCTCACCGGGACAGCCCCAAGAGACCCAGTACTTC.

The chain uses TRBV20-1 and TRBJ2-1; D gene ambiguous. Trimming cost V 3 bases and J 7 bases, with 7 bases left between them. The length of the CDR3 is 11 residues. The germline V gene encodes CDR1 DFQATT and CDR2 SNEGSKA (reference sequence). CDR3 sequence: CSASFRNEQFF. CDR3 bases: TGCAGTGCTAGTTTCAGAAATGAGCAGTTCTTC.

This clone has a handful of counts. The CDR3 reads CASSLIQGETQYF. CDR3 sequence (DNA): TGTGCCAGCAGCTTAATCCAGGGAGAGACCCAGTACTTC. The chain couples TRBV7-9 to TRBJ2-5; possibly TRBD1 for D (5 bases). V lost 2 bases, J lost 4 bases, and 8 bases lay in between. Per the germline V gene, CDR1 is SEHNR and CDR2 is FQNEAQ (reference sequence). The CDR3 covers 13 residues.

The rearrangement uses TRBV2 and TRBJ2-5; no definite D call. The ends were cut back, 4 bases at V and 2 bases at J, with 11 bases in the middle. Germline V gene data show CDR1 as SNHLY and CDR2 as FYNNEI. This CDR3 contains 14 residues. CDR3 region: CASSGVLVQETQYF. The CDR3 nucleotides are TGTGCCAGCAGTGGAGTGCTAGTTCAAGAGACCCAGTACTTC.

V is TRBV6-6 and J is TRBJ1-1; TRBD1 matches 7 bases. This CDR3 spans 15 amino acids. Looked up from germline, CDR1 is MNHNY and CDR2 is SVGAGI (reference sequence). Trimming at V came to 5 bases and at J to 2 bases, leaving 8 bases not matched to a gene. Here the CDR3 reads CASSPTTGINTEAFF. As DNA, the CDR3 is TGTGCCAGCAGTCCAACGACAGGGATTAACACTGAAGCTTTCTTT.

The chain links TRBV19 to TRBJ2-1; 8 nucleotides match TRBD2. V trimming: 10 bases; J trimming: 6 bases; junction bases outside the gene matches: 11. This CDR3 is built from 14 residues. Germline V gene data show CDR1 as LNHDA and CDR2 as SQIVND (reference sequence). CDR3 amino acids: CATSGLEVLNEQFF. For the CDR3, the DNA is TGTGCCACCTCGGGACTAGAGGTCCTCAATGAGCAGTTCTTC.

This clone was found a few times. J is TRBJ1-1 and V is TRBV2, with TRBD1 as a possible D gene (5 bases). The CDR3 is 12 amino acids. The germline gives CDR1 SNHLY, CDR2 FYNNEI. The V gene lost 1 base and the J gene lost 11 bases, with 11 bases spanning the gap. CDR3 sequence reads: CASSEVQGWAFF. In nucleotides, the CDR3 is TGTGCCAGCAGTGAAGTTCAGGGCTGGGCTTTCTTT.

This clone was seen a few times. The chain is built from TRBV28 and TRBJ1-3; D is uncertain. Per the germline V gene, CDR1 is MDHEN and CDR2 is SYDVKM. V gave up 4 bases and J gave up 4 bases, with 11 bases separating them. CDR3 length: 14 residues. This CDR3 reads CASSSFGVGNTIYF. The CDR3 DNA follows: TGTGCCAGCAGTTCGTTCGGGGTCGGAAACACCATATATTTT.

J is TRBJ2-1 and V is TRBV9, with TRBD2 identical over 7 bases. Germline V gives CDR1 SGDLS, CDR2 YYNGEE. V was pared by 1 base and J by 6 bases, with 4 bases of the junction left unmatched. The CDR3 consists of 14 residues. CDR3 nucleotide sequence: TGTGCCAGCAGCGTACGGGGGACTACCAATGAGCAGTTCTTC. It yields the protein CASSVRGTTNEQFF. Full variable domain (rest looked up from reference TRBV9 and TRBJ2-1): DSGVTQTPKHLITATGQRVTLRCSPRSGDLSVYWYQQSLDQGLQFLIQYYNGEERAKGNILERFSAQQFPDLHSELNLSSLELGDSALYFCASSVRGTTNEQFFGPGTRLTVL.

As regards this clone: This CDR3 is also generated by other DNA sequences in the sample. J is TRBJ2-3 and V is TRBV7-2; D not resolved. Germline V gene data show CDR1 as SGHTA and CDR2 as FQGNSA. This CDR3 has 14 amino acids. Trimming shortened V by 1 base and J by 1 base, and 6 bases separated the two germline ends. Here the CDR3 DNA reads TGTGCCAGCAGCTTAGGATCAGGCACAGATACGCAGTATTTT. Its protein is CASSLGSGTDTQYF. The variable domain in full, completed from reference TRBV7-2 and TRBJ2-3, reads GAGVSQSPSNKVTEKGKDVELRCDPISGHTALYWYRQSLGQGLEFLIYFQGNSAPDKSGLPSDRFSAERTGGSVSTLTIQRTQQEDSAVYLCASSLGSGTDTQYFGPGTRLTVL.